This is a list of T cell receptor beta chains from one sample in a study of blood T cell repertoires in COVID-19. Produced via immunoSEQ multiplex PCR; TCRdb's table is partial and in-frame only. The sample comprises approximately 110,000 clones, roughly 88% of which are singletons, and around 8% rests with the top ten. The sequenced sample was peripheral blood. The source is a woman older than 75 with active or convalescent COVID-19. Each CDR3 is given with its conserved first and last residue. The order of the fields is V gene, D gene, clone size, J gene, CDR3 protein, CDR3 DNA. A D gene is named only where the DNA matches it firmly. Not every row has a clone size; where given, it reads once, few, many or a size class.

V: TRBV7-6; D: -; size: -; J: TRBJ2-5; CDR3: CASSLAVRGRQETQYF; DNA: TGTGCCAGCAGCTTAGCGGTCCGGGGTAGGCAGGAGACCCAGTACTTC
V: TRBV5-1; D: TRBD1; size: few; J: TRBJ1-1; CDR3: CASSPLGQGDTEAFF; DNA: TGCGCCAGCAGCCCTCTAGGACAGGGAGACACTGAAGCTTTCTTT
V: TRBV3-1/TRBV3-2; D: -; size: -; J: TRBJ1-5; CDR3: CASSQGPGFNQPQHF; DNA: TGTGCCAGCAGCCAAGGGCCAGGGTTTAATCAGCCCCAGCATTTT
V: TRBV15; D: TRBD1; size: -; J: TRBJ2-3; CDR3: CATSGGQGAGDTQYF; DNA: TGTGCCACCAGCGGGGGACAGGGGGCGGGAGATACGCAGTATTTT
V: TRBV27; D: TRBD1; size: -; J: TRBJ1-2; CDR3: CASRRTGTGNGYTF; DNA: TGTGCCAGCAGACGAACCGGGACAGGGAACGGCTACACCTTC
V: TRBV11-2; D: -; size: -; J: TRBJ1-6; CDR3: CASSLLSANSPLHF; DNA: TGTGCCAGCAGCTTACTATCCGCGAATTCACCCCTCCACTTT
V: TRBV20-1; D: -; size: -; J: TRBJ1-2; CDR3: CSARGRRAATF; DNA: TGCAGTGCTAGAGGACGGAGGGCTGCCACCTTC
V: TRBV19; D: -; size: once; J: TRBJ1-4; CDR3: CASSITGFGEKLFF; DNA: TGTGCCAGTAGTATAACGGGGTTCGGAGAAAAACTGTTTTTT
V: TRBV24-1; D: -; size: -; J: TRBJ2-1; CDR3: CATSDGSSYNEQFF; DNA: TGTGCCACCAGTGACGGGAGCTCCTACAATGAGCAGTTCTTC
V: TRBV27; D: TRBD2; size: -; J: TRBJ2-2; CDR3: CASSPGLAGGELFF; DNA: TGTGCCAGCAGCCCTGGACTAGCGGGAGGGGAGCTGTTTTTT
V: TRBV5-5; D: -; size: -; J: TRBJ1-4; CDR3: CASSWGVQTNEKLFF; DNA: TGTGCCAGCAGTTGGGGGGTCCAGACTAATGAAAAACTGTTTTTT
V: TRBV5-4; D: TRBD1; size: -; J: TRBJ1-1; CDR3: CASSSRGKNTEAFF; DNA: TGTGCCAGCAGCTCCAGGGGGAAGAACACTGAAGCTTTCTTT
V: TRBV19; D: -; size: once; J: TRBJ1-5; CDR3: CASSNVPGEPQHF; DNA: TGTGCCAGTAGTAACGTGCCCGGGGAGCCCCAGCATTTT
V: TRBV6-5; D: -; size: -; J: TRBJ1-1; CDR3: CASSSPPGKGNTEAFF; DNA: TGTGCCAGCAGTTCCCCCCCAGGGAAGGGGAACACTGAAGCTTTCTTT
V: TRBV7-9; D: -; size: few; J: TRBJ2-7; CDR3: CASSKSGPSSYEQYF; DNA: TGTGCCAGCAGCAAGAGCGGGCCTAGCTCCTACGAGCAGTACTTC
V: TRBV3-1/TRBV3-2; D: TRBD1; size: -; J: TRBJ2-6; CDR3: CASSLTGGTLSGANVLTF; DNA: TGTGCCAGCAGCCTAACAGGGGGAACCCTCTCTGGGGCCAACGTCCTGACTTTC
V: TRBV12-3/TRBV12-4; D: -; size: -; J: TRBJ1-5; CDR3: CASSLNLQPQHF; DNA: TGTGCCAGCAGTTTAAATCTTCAGCCCCAGCATTTT
V: TRBV19; D: -; size: -; J: TRBJ1-3; CDR3: CASSSGQISGNTIYF; DNA: TGTGCCAGTAGTTCAGGGCAAATCTCTGGAAACACCATATATTTT
V: TRBV7-3; D: -; size: -; J: TRBJ1-6; CDR3: CASSLIGTPNNSPLHF; DNA: TGTGCCAGCAGCTTAATCGGGACACCAAATAATTCACCCCTCCACTTT
V: TRBV9; D: -; size: -; J: TRBJ1-5; CDR3: CASSVGAGNGQPQHF; DNA: TGTGCCAGCAGCGTAGGGGCAGGGAACGGGCAGCCCCAGCATTTT
V: TRBV19; D: TRBD1; size: -; J: TRBJ1-5; CDR3: CASSISLSRDRGSSGNQPQHF; DNA: TGTGCCAGTAGTATTTCCCTCTCCAGGGACAGGGGAAGTTCTGGCAATCAGCCCCAGCATTTT
V: TRBV6-6; D: -; size: -; J: TRBJ2-1; CDR3: CASSYTGYEQFF; DNA: TGTGCCAGCAGTTACACAGGGTATGAGCAGTTCTTC
V: TRBV7-8; D: -; size: few; J: TRBJ1-5; CDR3: CASSKDTAYSNQPQHF; DNA: TGTGCCAGCAGCAAGGACACAGCTTATAGCAATCAGCCCCAGCATTTT
V: TRBV7-2; D: TRBD1; size: -; J: TRBJ1-1; CDR3: CASSLVRGLDTEAFF; DNA: TGTGCCAGCAGCTTAGTTAGGGGGCTTGACACTGAAGCTTTCTTT
V: TRBV24-1; D: TRBD1; size: -; J: TRBJ2-7; CDR3: CATSDVGQGAGEQYF; DNA: TGTGCCACCAGTGATGTGGGACAGGGGGCGGGCGAGCAGTACTTC
V: TRBV3-1/TRBV3-2; D: TRBD1; size: once; J: TRBJ1-1; CDR3: CASSQGTGYTEAFF; DNA: TGTGCCAGCAGCCAAGGGACAGGGTACACTGAAGCTTTCTTT
V: TRBV2; D: -; size: -; J: TRBJ1-5; CDR3: CASSDRGGSLNQPQHF; DNA: TGTGCCAGCAGTGATAGAGGAGGGAGTTTGAATCAGCCCCAGCATTTT
V: TRBV18; D: TRBD1; size: -; J: TRBJ1-2; CDR3: CASSPPGTGDFYGYTF; DNA: TGTGCCAGCTCACCACCCGGGACAGGCGACTTCTATGGCTACACCTTC
V: TRBV5-1; D: TRBD2; size: -; J: TRBJ2-5; CDR3: CASSLAPAGGQETQYF; DNA: TGCGCCAGCAGCTTGGCACCAGCGGGAGGGCAAGAGACCCAGTACTTC
V: TRBV18; D: TRBD2; size: -; J: TRBJ2-7; CDR3: CASSPGGGDEQYF; DNA: TGTGCCAGCTCACCCGGTGGGGGGGACGAGCAGTACTTC
V: TRBV25-1; D: -; size: -; J: TRBJ1-6; CDR3: CASSARGDSPLHF; DNA: TGTGCCAGCAGTGCCCGAGGAGATTCACCCCTCCACTTT
V: TRBV29-1; D: TRBD1; size: -; J: TRBJ2-4; CDR3: CSASDRVNIQYF; DNA: TGCAGCGCCTCGGACAGGGTTAACATTCAGTACTTC
V: TRBV27; D: TRBD1; size: -; J: TRBJ1-2; CDR3: CASSGPTGGGGGYTF; DNA: TGTGCCAGCAGTGGCCCCACAGGGGGCGGCGGTGGCTACACCTTC
V: TRBV11-2; D: TRBD1; size: -; J: TRBJ1-2; CDR3: CASSVDRVYGYTF; DNA: TGTGCCAGCAGTGTGGACAGGGTCTATGGCTACACCTTC
V: TRBV6-4; D: TRBD1; size: few; J: TRBJ1-2; CDR3: CASRAGQGANYGYTF; DNA: TGTGCCAGCAGAGCGGGACAGGGGGCTAACTATGGCTACACCTTC
V: TRBV28; D: TRBD2; size: -; J: TRBJ2-7; CDR3: CASSLSGGFGSYEQYF; DNA: TGTGCCAGCAGTTTGTCGGGAGGGTTCGGCTCCTACGAGCAGTACTTC
V: TRBV7-3; D: -; size: few; J: TRBJ2-7; CDR3: CASSSQPGEQYF; DNA: TGTGCCAGCAGCTCCCAGCCGGGGGAGCAGTACTTC
V: TRBV7-8; D: TRBD2; size: few; J: TRBJ2-7; CDR3: CASSVTIAGAYEQYF; DNA: TGTGCCAGCAGCGTCACGATTGCGGGAGCCTACGAGCAGTACTTC
V: TRBV6-2/TRBV6-3; D: -; size: -; J: TRBJ1-5; CDR3: CASSPPQGVSNQPQHF; DNA: TGTGCCAGCAGCCCCCCACAGGGTGTAAGCAATCAGCCCCAGCATTTT
V: TRBV4-1; D: TRBD2; size: -; J: TRBJ2-7; CDR3: CASSQARLVAGVAYEQYF; DNA: TGCGCCAGCAGCCAAGCGAGGCTTGTAGCGGGAGTTGCCTACGAGCAGTACTTC
V: TRBV3-1/TRBV3-2; D: TRBD2; size: once; J: TRBJ2-7; CDR3: CASSQVLSGGTYEQYF; DNA: TGTGCCAGCAGCCAAGTCCTTAGCGGGGGGACCTACGAGCAGTACTTC
V: TRBV19; D: TRBD1; size: -; J: TRBJ2-3; CDR3: CASSIAGQGGDTQYF; DNA: TGTGCCAGTAGTATAGCGGGACAGGGAGGAGATACGCAGTATTTT
V: TRBV6-2/TRBV6-3; D: TRBD1; size: -; J: TRBJ2-1; CDR3: CASSFLGQGVYNEQFF; DNA: TGTGCCAGCAGCTTCCTGGGACAGGGAGTCTACAATGAGCAGTTCTTC
V: TRBV28; D: TRBD2; size: -; J: TRBJ2-4; CDR3: CASSAIIAGEAKNIQYF; DNA: TGTGCCAGCAGTGCAATTATAGCGGGAGAAGCCAAAAACATTCAGTACTTC
V: TRBV9; D: TRBD2; size: once; J: TRBJ2-1; CDR3: CASSAGLAYYNEQFF; DNA: TGTGCCAGCAGCGCAGGACTAGCGTATTACAATGAGCAGTTCTTC
V: TRBV15; D: -; size: few; J: TRBJ2-7; CDR3: CATSRDHGAYEQYF; DNA: TGTGCCACCAGCAGAGATCACGGGGCCTACGAGCAGTACTTC
V: TRBV6-6; D: TRBD1; size: -; J: TRBJ2-5; CDR3: CASSDRGRETQYF; DNA: TGTGCCAGCAGCGACAGGGGGCGAGAGACCCAGTACTTC
V: TRBV11-2; D: -; size: -; J: TRBJ2-3; CDR3: CASSLMAPESTDTQYF; DNA: TGTGCCAGCAGCTTAATGGCGCCGGAGTCCACAGATACGCAGTATTTT
V: TRBV19; D: TRBD1; size: -; J: TRBJ1-1; CDR3: CASTQGGTGRMNTEAFF; DNA: TGTGCCAGTACCCAGGGGGGGACAGGGAGGATGAACACTGAAGCTTTCTTT
V: TRBV19; D: -; size: -; J: TRBJ2-1; CDR3: CASSILNEQFF; DNA: TGTGCCAGTAGTATACTTAATGAGCAGTTCTTC
V: TRBV14; D: TRBD2; size: once; J: TRBJ2-7; CDR3: CASQVGAGATYEQYF; DNA: TGTGCCAGCCAGGTCGGGGCGGGAGCCACCTACGAGCAGTACTTC
V: TRBV28; D: -; size: -; J: TRBJ2-2; CDR3: CASSPSGGAGRGYTGELFF; DNA: TGTGCCAGCAGCCCATCTGGGGGGGCTGGGAGGGGATACACCGGGGAGCTGTTTTTT
V: TRBV28; D: -; size: -; J: TRBJ2-1; CDR3: CASSLAGFQKGFF; DNA: TGTGCCAGCAGTTTAGCGGGCTTCCAAAAGGGGTTCTTC